The T cell receptor beta chain under discussion was sequenced for a study of T cells after yellow fever vaccination. At the level of the study: In the case of low-cell-number fractions, SMART-Seq v4 Ultra Low Input was used for preparation. Findings of the study overall: A large majority of primary-vaccination clones showed up again after the booster (96% CD4, around 90% CD8).

MiXCR was run by TCRdb on the 5' RACE reads, yielding one entry per CDR3 protein. The profile shows about 430,000 distinct CDR3 sequences, roughly a sixth of them singletons. As for this clonotype: Its cognate antigen is unknown.

Sequencing was performed on PBMCs, taken before the yellow fever booster vaccination. This TCR came from a man aged 18 to 29 who received the YFV17D yellow fever vaccine.

CDR3 sequence: CASSPGGLALNEQFF. CDR3 nucleotides: TGTGCCAGCAGTCCAGGGGGACTAGCCTTAAATGAGCAGTTCTTC. The rearrangement links TRBV11-2 to TRBJ2-1; 9 bases are a match to TRBD2. V was clipped by 6 bases and J by 7 bases; unmatched bases: 10. CDR3 length equals 15 residues. Germline V gives CDR1 SGHAT, CDR2 FQNNGV.